Listed here are 19 T cell receptor beta chains from one sample, sequenced in a study of cytomegalovirus exposure and HLA in healthy donors. The PCR used 60 Vbeta and 13 Jbeta primers. Using immunoSEQ multiplex PCR, the repertoire was profiled, and TCRdb retains in-frame clones only, with some absent. The sample totals fewer than 150,000 clones. Material for sequencing was PBMCs. The receptor set was obtained from a man aged 35 to 55 in good health and CMV-seronegative.

This chain connects TRBV7-8 to TRBJ1-2; D unresolved. CDR1 SGHVS and CDR2 FQNEAQ come from the germline V gene. With 1 base removed from V and 4 bases from J, the gap between germline ends came to 7 bases. The CDR3 covers 13 residues. CDR3 amino acids: CASSLGGSYGYTF. Here the CDR3 DNA reads TGTGCCAGCAGCTTAGGAGGAAGCTATGGCTACACCTTC.

This chain joins TRBV18 and TRBJ2-7, with a tentative D call TRBD1 (6 bases). Germline-derived CDR1 and CDR2 are KGHSH and LQKENI. The length of the CDR3 is 15 residues. V lost 3 bases to trimming and J lost 2 bases, with 14 bases between them. In nucleotides, the CDR3 is TGTGCCAGCTCACCCACACAGGGTAAGACCTACGAGCAGTACTTC. It codes for CASSPTQGKTYEQYF.

This chain joins TRBV19 and TRBJ2-2, with 7 positions matching TRBD1. The length of the CDR3 is 15 residues. V trimming: 9 bases; J trimming: 4 bases; junction bases outside the gene matches: 11. The germline V gene has CDR1 LNHDA and CDR2 SQIVND (reference sequence). CDR3 protein: CASRQGRSSTGELFF. As DNA, the CDR3 is TGTGCCAGCAGACAGGGCCGGTCGAGCACCGGGGAGCTGTTTTTT. The variable domain in full, completed from reference TRBV19 and TRBJ2-2, reads DGGITQSPKYLFRKEGQNVTLSCEQNLNHDAMYWYRQDPGQGLRLIYYSQIVNDFQKGDIAEGYSVSREKKESFPLTVTSAQKNPTAFYLCASRQGRSSTGELFFGEGSRLTVL.

The chain uses TRBV6-5 and TRBJ2-7; 10 nucleotides agree with TRBD1. The CDR3 runs to 16 residues. Germline V lookup: CDR1 MNHEY, CDR2 SVGAGI. After removal of 2 bases from V and 3 bases from J, the junction contained 7 bases not matched to a gene. As DNA, the CDR3 is TGTGCCAGCAGTTACGCGACAGGGGGCAACTTCTACGAGCAGTACTTC. This sequence encodes CASSYATGGNFYEQYF.

The rearrangement joins TRBV29-1 to TRBJ2-1, with D perhaps matching TRBD2 (6 bases). The V gene lost 6 bases and the J gene lost 5 bases, with 20 bases spanning the gap. CDR1 and CDR2 from the germline V gene are SQVTM and ANQGSEA. CDR3 length: 15 amino acids. The CDR3 loop is CSVFAGTGSDNEQFF. Here the CDR3 DNA reads TGCAGCGTCTTCGCGGGAACGGGGAGTGACAATGAGCAGTTCTTC.

V usage is TRBV7-3 and J usage is TRBJ1-1; no clear D. Germline V CDR1 and CDR2: SGHTA, FQGTGA. This CDR3 has 13 residues. V shed 6 bases and J shed 1 base, with 9 bases lying between them. CDR3 residues: CASRERGNTEAFF. CDR3 DNA sequence: TGTGCCAGCAGAGAGCGGGGGAACACTGAAGCTTTCTTT.

The J gene is TRBJ1-2, the V gene TRBV27; D is perhaps TRBD1 (5 bases). The CDR3 length is 13 residues. Trimming cost V 5 bases and J 6 bases, with 13 bases left between them. CDR1 MNHEY and CDR2 SMNVEV come from the germline V gene (reference sequence). CDR3 DNA sequence: TGTGCCAGCAGTCTCATGGGGGGGGATGGCTACACCTTC. Its translation: CASSLMGGDGYTF.

The chain recombines TRBV9 with TRBJ2-2, with D hard to call. The CDR3 contains 15 residues. Germline CDR1 reads SGDLS; CDR2 reads YYNGEE. V was trimmed by 0 bases and J by 2 bases, leaving 8 bases between them. CDR3 sequence reads: CASSVGGSNTGELFF. In nucleotides, the CDR3 is TGTGCCAGCAGCGTAGGCGGCTCTAACACCGGGGAGCTGTTTTTT.

The chain combines TRBV4-3 with TRBJ1-2; a possible D gene is TRBD1 (6 bases). This CDR3 is 14 amino acids long. Between the trimmed V and J ends, which lost 0 bases and 8 bases, there was a span of 13 bases. Per germline, CDR1 LGHNA and CDR2 YSLEER. The CDR3 DNA is TGCGCCAGCAGCCAAGATTTACGGGGGGGCGGCTACACCTTC. It codes for CASSQDLRGGGYTF.

The CDR3 sequence: CASSLRDRSGYEQYF. The CDR3 DNA sequence: TGTGCCAGCAGTCTTCGGGACAGGTCAGGCTACGAGCAGTACTTC. The chain links TRBV27 to TRBJ2-7, with 8 bases aligning to TRBD1. This CDR3 has 15 residues. V lost 5 bases to trimming and J lost 3 bases; unmatched junction nucleotides: 9. CDR1 and CDR2 (germline): MNHEY, SMNVEV (reference sequence).

The chain has TRBV7-2 and TRBJ2-1; TRBD2 agrees at 8 bases. V shed 1 base and J 0 bases; nucleotides not matched to a gene: 5. CDR3 length: 17 residues. Germline V CDR1 and CDR2: SGHTA, FQGNSA. The CDR3 here is CASSLGPTSGSYNEQFF. CDR3 DNA: TGTGCCAGCAGCTTAGGCCCTACTAGCGGCTCCTACAATGAGCAGTTCTTC.

V gene TRBV7-2 combines with J gene TRBJ2-3, with a weak D call TRBD1 (6 bases). CDR3 size: 15 residues. Germline-derived CDR1 and CDR2 are SGHTA and FQGNSA. The V gene lost 2 bases and the J gene lost 4 bases, with 13 bases spanning the gap. This CDR3 is CASSLMVQGSDTQYF. The CDR3 DNA follows: TGTGCCAGCAGCTTAATGGTCCAGGGGTCAGATACGCAGTATTTT.

This chain's CDR3 is CASSLRRGSVSYNEQFF. Written as DNA, the CDR3 is TGTGCCAGCAGCTTGCGAAGGGGGTCGGTCTCCTACAATGAGCAGTTCTTC. V usage is TRBV5-8 and J usage is TRBJ2-1, with D maybe TRBD1 (6 bases). From germline, CDR1 is SGHTS and CDR2 YDEGEE. V lost 1 base and J lost 0, with 14 bases in between. The CDR3 sequence is 17 residues long.

The CDR3 is CASSQSGGKTQYF. The CDR3 DNA reads TGTGCCAGCAGCCAAAGCGGGGGGAAGACCCAGTACTTC. V usage is TRBV11-2 and J usage is TRBJ2-5, with TRBD2 identical over 9 bases. The CDR3 is 13 residues long. CDR1 and CDR2 from the germline V gene are SGHAT and FQNNGV. V was clipped by 5 bases and J by 6 bases; unmatched bases: 4.

On this clone itself: At one boundary the junction diverges from the germline segment, which might be a read error. The V and J genes are TRBV7-9 and TRBJ2-3, with 7 bases lining up with TRBD2. The CDR3 is 13 amino acids. Looked up from germline, CDR1 is SEHNR and CDR2 is FQNEAQ (reference sequence). The CDR3 spells CASTLSGGDGQYF. The CDR3 DNA follows: TGTGCCAGCACCTTAAGTGGGGGGGATGGGCAGTATTTT.

The J gene is TRBJ1-6, the V gene TRBV5-4; unclear D gene. The V and J ends lost 0 bases and 8 bases respectively, with 9 bases between them. Germline-derived CDR1 and CDR2 are SGHNT and YYREEE (reference sequence). The CDR3 is made up of 14 amino acids. The CDR3 here is CASSLEPLDSPLHF. The CDR3 coding sequence is TGTGCCAGCAGCTTGGAGCCCCTAGATTCACCCCTCCACTTT.

The chain combines TRBV11-1 with TRBJ2-1; D remains unclear. The CDR3 spans 12 residues. V gave up 1 base and J gave up 9 bases, with 7 bases separating them. Germline V gives CDR1 SGHAT, CDR2 FQDESV (reference sequence). In nucleotides, the CDR3 is TGTGCCAGCAGCTTAGGGGTAGCTGAGCAGTTCTTC. Translated: CASSLGVAEQFF.

The CDR3 protein is CAISRQATDTQYF. The DNA of the CDR3 is TGTGCCATCTCGAGACAGGCCACAGATACGCAGTATTTT. The V and J genes are TRBV10-3 and TRBJ2-3, with D possibly matching TRBD1 (6 bases). CDR1 and CDR2 from the germline V gene are ENHRY and SYGVKD. The CDR3 is 13 amino acids. The germline V and J ends were trimmed by 8 bases and 2 bases, with 11 bases remaining between them.

The chain links TRBV4-3 to TRBJ2-7, with D possibly matching TRBD1 (6 bases). V dropped 2 bases and J dropped 2 bases, with 13 bases sitting between them. This CDR3 has 15 amino acids. Germline CDR1 and CDR2: LGHNA and YSLEER. The CDR3 sequence: CASSQSRGSAYEQYF. The DNA for the CDR3 is TGCGCCAGCAGCCAATCGAGGGGGTCAGCCTACGAGCAGTACTTC.